This T cell receptor (beta chain) emerged from a study of blood T cell repertoires in COVID-19 (dated by TCRdb to 2020 to 2021). Regarding the research as a whole: The collaborator samples originated in the United States, Italy and Spain and spanned the acute and convalescent phases of COVID-19. The material from the prospective study consisted of cDNA or gDNA derived from T cells, B-cell-depleted T cells, or PBMCs. The dataset comprised deeply sampled blood TCRbeta repertoires from subjects exposed to, actively infected with, or recovered from COVID-19. The repertoires were made available in a free public database intended to serve as a resource for research on the immune response to SARS-CoV-2. Samples were obtained from the ongoing ImmuneRACE study (first 160 participants) and from 1,000 to 1,500 subjects provided by 6 global collaborators. Sample metadata almost always included a de-identified subject ID, COVID-19 status, age in years and sex. Where HLA class I and class II types were available, the types were taken from metadata supplied by the sample provider, not from assay-based typing.

Points the paper makes about the study in general: Clinical and demographic metadata were provided uncurated, with the amount varying by source and participant.

Comment on this clone: Its target antigen remains unknown. Within one base of it there is no much larger clone, and no base qualities were kept.

The immunoSEQ Assay, a bias-controlled multiplex PCR, was used to amplify TCRbeta CDR3 regions from genomic DNA. Per the source publication's procedure: The number of nucleated cells in each sample was estimated from the amplification of reference gene primers within the assay. To quantify the absolute abundance of each unique TCRbeta CDR3 rearrangement, sequence reads were collapsed and filtered. For each sample, productive Simpson clonality was calculated as the square root of Simpson's diversity index over productive rearrangements. In its TCRdb copy, this immuneACCESS table keeps in-frame sequences only and misses some clones. Where compared with another copy, unresolved V genes explain less than half of these, and the others have no known cause. V, J and clone size are taken as reported in that table, and D and trimming were inferred from the DNA itself. The sample has under 250,000 clones on record, roughly 90% of them singletons. Jointly, the top ten make up 5.5% to 6.5% of the sample.

Its CDR3 holds 15 amino acids, cysteine through phenylalanine. The kept DNA is CDR3 alone, 45 bases in frame from the first base. For CDR1 and CDR2, the germline V gene lists KGHSH and LQKENI. V is trimmed back by 3 bases and J by 4 bases, and the junction contains 4 bases that no gene match accounts for. Another Seattle source contributed samples from volunteer blood donors who had recovered from COVID-19. The collaborating institutions used their own protocols to collect whole blood in K2EDTA tubes. For TCRbeta analysis, collaborators shipped samples as frozen whole blood, isolated PBMCs, or DNA extracted from either of those sample types.

This clonotype was obtained from a man in his 60s who had recovered from COVID-19. The sequencing sample was made of peripheral blood. The rearrangement joined TRBV18 to TRBJ2-3; 10 bases in the junction line up with TRBD2. CDR3 loop: CASSPRSGGADTQYF. The DNA reads as follows: TGTGCCAGCTCACCGAGAAGCGGGGGGGCAGATACGCAGTATTTT.